This T cell receptor (beta chain) was sequenced for a study of PD-L1 blockade in urothelial cancer. The sample holds a few counts of this clone. Time point denoted: pretreatment peripheral blood. Enrolled patients showed locally advanced or metastatic urothelial carcinoma. This table comes from immunoSEQ multiplex PCR, and its TCRdb copy is limited to in-frame clones, with some not included. The sample records some 89,000 clones, 70% to 90% being singletons. The specimen was PBMCs, collected around atezolizumab (anti-PD-L1) treatment. This clonotype was obtained from a man between 60 and 70 years old with urothelial cancer.

For the CDR3, the DNA is TGTGCCAGTAGTATAGACAGATTGAACACTGAAGCTTTCTTT. This codes for CASSIDRLNTEAFF. The chain uses TRBV19 and TRBJ1-1; D ambiguous. The V and J ends lost 0 bases and 0 bases respectively, with 5 bases between them. The CDR3 spans 14 residues. Germline values: CDR1 LNHDA, CDR2 SQIVND (reference sequence).